This T cell receptor beta chain appears in the sequencing data of a study of blood T cell repertoires in COVID-19. In the authors' methods: Amplification of reference gene primers was used by the study to estimate nucleated cell counts. Libraries were prepared by immunoSEQ multiplex PCR; TCRdb keeps only in-frame clonotypes and omits some of them. V and J calls and clone size are given by that table; D and trimming were obtained from the DNA. The table shows around 250,000 clones, with roughly 87% occurring only once. Looked up from germline, CDR1 is SGHTA and CDR2 is FQGTGA. Trimming took off 5 bases at V and 1 base at J, with 8 bases between the two ends. The CDR3 is made up of 13 amino acids. This clone was recorded a few times.

This receptor was obtained from a human donor in a cohort sampled during active COVID-19. Material: peripheral blood. J is TRBJ1-1 and V is TRBV7-3; tentatively, D is TRBD1 (6 bases). For the CDR3, the DNA is TGTGCCAGCAGCGCGGGGGCGAACACTGAAGCTTTCTTT. It codes for CASSAGANTEAFF.